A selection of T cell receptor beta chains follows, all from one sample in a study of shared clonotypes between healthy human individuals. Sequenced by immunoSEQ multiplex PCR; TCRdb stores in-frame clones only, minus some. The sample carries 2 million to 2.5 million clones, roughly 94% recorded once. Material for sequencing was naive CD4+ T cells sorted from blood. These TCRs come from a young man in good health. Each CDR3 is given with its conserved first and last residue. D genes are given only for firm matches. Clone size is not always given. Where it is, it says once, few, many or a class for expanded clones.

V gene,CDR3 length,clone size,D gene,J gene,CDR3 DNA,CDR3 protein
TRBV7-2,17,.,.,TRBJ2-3,TGTGCCAGCAGCTTAGGGGTTCCCGGGATAGGCTCAGATACGCAGTATTTT,CASSLGVPGIGSDTQYF
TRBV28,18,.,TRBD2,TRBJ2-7,TGTGCCAGCGGGTCCGGATGGGGTAGCGGGGGGGCATTTAGGGAGCAGTACTTC,CASGSGWGSGGAFREQYF
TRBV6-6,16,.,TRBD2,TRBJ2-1,TGTGCCAGCAGTCAACCTGGACTAGCGGGAGACCGAGAGCAGTTCTTC,CASSQPGLAGDREQFF
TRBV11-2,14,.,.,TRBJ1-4,TGTGCCAGCAGCAGGGACCTGGGGAATGAAAAACTGTTTTTT,CASSRDLGNEKLFF
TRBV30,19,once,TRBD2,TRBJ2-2,TGTGCCTGGAGTCCGTGGGCAGCGGGGGGACCCGCGAACACCGGGGAGCTGTTTTTT,CAWSPWAAGGPANTGELFF
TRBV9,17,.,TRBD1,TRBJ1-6,TGTGCCAGCAGCCCGGGACAGGGTTCAACCTATAATTCACCCCTCCACTTT,CASSPGQGSTYNSPLHF
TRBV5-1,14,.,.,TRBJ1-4,TGCGCCAGCAGCTTGGCAGGGACGGGCGAAAAACTGTTTTTT,CASSLAGTGEKLFF
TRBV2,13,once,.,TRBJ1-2,TGTGCCAGCACAGGTGCAGGGGACTATGGCTACACCTTC,CASTGAGDYGYTF
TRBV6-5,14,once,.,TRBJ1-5,TGTGCCAGCAGTTACTCCGGGGGGAATCAGCCCCAGCATTTT,CASSYSGGNQPQHF
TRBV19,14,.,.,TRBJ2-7,TGTGCCAGTAGTATCCCCGGGAGCTCCTACGAGCAGTACTTC,CASSIPGSSYEQYF
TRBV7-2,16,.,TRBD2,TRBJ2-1,TGTGCCAGCAGCTTAGGGTCACTAGCGGGTAACAATGAGCAGTTCTTC,CASSLGSLAGNNEQFF
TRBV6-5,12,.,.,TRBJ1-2,TGTGCCAGCAGCAGGGACTTCTATGGCTACACCTTC,CASSRDFYGYTF
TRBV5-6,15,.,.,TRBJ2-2,TGTGCCAGCAGCTTGGGACAGAGATACACCGGGGAGCTGTTTTTT,CASSLGQRYTGELFF
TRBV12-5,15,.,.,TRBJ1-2,TGTGCTAGTGGTTTGGTTTGGGGCGCGAACTATGGCTACACCTTC,CASGLVWGANYGYTF
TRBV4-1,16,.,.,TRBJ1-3,TGCGCCAGCAGCCACGTGGACGGAAGCTCTGGAAACACCATATATTTT,CASSHVDGSSGNTIYF
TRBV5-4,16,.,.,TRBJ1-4,TGTGCCAGCAGCTTGGGAGGCCGGGACCGTAATGAAAAACTGTTTTTT,CASSLGGRDRNEKLFF
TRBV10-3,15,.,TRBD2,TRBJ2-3,TGTGCCATCAGCCCCGGGACTAGCAACACAGATACGCAGTATTTT,CAISPGTSNTDTQYF
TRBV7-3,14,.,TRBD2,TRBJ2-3,TGTGCCAGCAGCCCAGCGGGGGGACTAGATACGCAGTATTTT,CASSPAGGLDTQYF
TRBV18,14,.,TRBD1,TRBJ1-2,TGTGCCAGCTCTCTCGGACAGGGCGACTATGGCTACACCTTC,CASSLGQGDYGYTF
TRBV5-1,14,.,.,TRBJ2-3,TGCGCCAGCAGCCCGGGAGATCTTGCAGATACGCAGTATTTT,CASSPGDLADTQYF
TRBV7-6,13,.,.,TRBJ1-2,TGTGCCAGCAGCTTAGTTTCAGGGTATGGCTACACCTTC,CASSLVSGYGYTF
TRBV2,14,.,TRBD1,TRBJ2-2,TGTGCCAGCAGTGAAGAGGGGGCAGTCGGGGAGCTGTTTTTT,CASSEEGAVGELFF
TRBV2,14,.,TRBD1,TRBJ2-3,TGTGCCAGCAGGGACAGGGGGCGGCCAGATACGCAGTATTTT,CASRDRGRPDTQYF
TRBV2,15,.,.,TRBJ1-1,TGTGCCAGCAGTGAAGCCGTCCTAGGGGGAAGTGGAGCTTTCTTT,CASSEAVLGGSGAFF
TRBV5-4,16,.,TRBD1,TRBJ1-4,TGTGCCAGCAGCTACCGGGACAGGGGGCTAAGTGAAAAACTGTTTTTT,CASSYRDRGLSEKLFF
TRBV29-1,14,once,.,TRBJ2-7,TGCAGCGTTGGCGTCAGTCCGTCGGGCTACGAGCAGTACTTC,CSVGVSPSGYEQYF
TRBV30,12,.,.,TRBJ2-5,TGTGCCTGGAGTGTCAGGCTGGAGACCCAGTACTTC,CAWSVRLETQYF
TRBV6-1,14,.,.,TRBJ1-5,TGTGCCAGCAGTGAATGGGACGGCAATCAGCCCCAGCATTTT,CASSEWDGNQPQHF
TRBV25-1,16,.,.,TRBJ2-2,TGTGCCAGCAGTACTATTGAGGCGGGACGGACCGGGGAGCTGTTTTTT,CASSTIEAGRTGELFF
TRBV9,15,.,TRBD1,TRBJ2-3,TGTGCCAGCAGCGTAGGGACAGGGCCCACAGATACGCAGTATTTT,CASSVGTGPTDTQYF
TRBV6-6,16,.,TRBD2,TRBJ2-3,TGTGCCAGCAGTCTGGGACCTAGCGGGAGCGCAGATACGCAGTATTTT,CASSLGPSGSADTQYF
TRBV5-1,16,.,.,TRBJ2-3,TGCGCCAGCAGCTCCGAATCGGGGGCCGGGGCAGATACGCAGTATTTT,CASSSESGAGADTQYF
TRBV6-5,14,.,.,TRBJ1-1,TGTGCCAGCAGTTTCAGGGGACCTAACACTGAAGCTTTCTTT,CASSFRGPNTEAFF
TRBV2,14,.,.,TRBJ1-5,TGTGCCAGCGTACGGACGGTTAGCAATCAGCCCCAGCATTTT,CASVRTVSNQPQHF
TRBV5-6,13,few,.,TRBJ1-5,TGTGCCAGCAGCCGCGCGGTCAATCAGCCCCAGCATTTT,CASSRAVNQPQHF
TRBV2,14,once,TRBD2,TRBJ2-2,TGTGCCAGCAAGGAACTAGCGGGGACCGGGGAGCTGTTTTTT,CASKELAGTGELFF
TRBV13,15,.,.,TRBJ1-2,TGTGCCAGCAGTAGGGCGGCGGGGGCGCCGGGAGGCTACACCTTC,CASSRAAGAPGGYTF
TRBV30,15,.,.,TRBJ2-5,TGTGCCTGGAGTCGGGGCGAGCTAGCAGTAGAGACCCAGTACTTC,CAWSRGELAVETQYF
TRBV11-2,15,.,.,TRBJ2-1,TGTGCCAGCAGCTTAGGGGGCGTCTCCTACAATGAGCAGTTCTTC,CASSLGGVSYNEQFF
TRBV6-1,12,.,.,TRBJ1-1,TGTGCCAGCAGTGGGACCCCGGGACAAGGGGCTTTT,CASSGTPGQGAF